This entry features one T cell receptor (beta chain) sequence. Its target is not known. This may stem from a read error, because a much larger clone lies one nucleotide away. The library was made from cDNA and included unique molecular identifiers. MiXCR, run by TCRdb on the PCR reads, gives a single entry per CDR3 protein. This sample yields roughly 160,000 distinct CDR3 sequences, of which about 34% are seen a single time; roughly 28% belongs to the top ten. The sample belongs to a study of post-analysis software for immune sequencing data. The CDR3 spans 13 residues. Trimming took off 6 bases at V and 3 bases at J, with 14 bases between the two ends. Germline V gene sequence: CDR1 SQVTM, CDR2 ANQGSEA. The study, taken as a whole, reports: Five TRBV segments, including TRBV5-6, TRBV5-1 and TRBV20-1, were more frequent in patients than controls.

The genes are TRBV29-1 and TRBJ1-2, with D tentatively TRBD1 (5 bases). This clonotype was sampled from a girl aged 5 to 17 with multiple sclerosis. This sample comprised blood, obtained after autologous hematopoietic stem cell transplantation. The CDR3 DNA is TGCAGCGTAGAGCAGGGCGGAGACTATGGCTACACCTTC. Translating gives CSVEQGGDYGYTF.